The clone carrying this TCR beta chain was seen a single time. The V and J ends lost 2 bases and 6 bases respectively, with 11 bases between them. Germline V gives CDR1 LNHDA, CDR2 SQIVND (reference sequence). The CDR3 length is 14 residues. Clones were sequenced by immunoSEQ multiplex PCR, and TCRdb holds only the in-frame ones, with some missing. This sample has some 500,000 clones, with about 96% found just once. This sample is part of a study of shared clonotypes between healthy human individuals. Material: naive CD4+ T cells sorted from blood. Sample subset: CD45RA+ positively selected. J is TRBJ1-5 and V is TRBV19; the D gene is possibly TRBD1 (5 bases). This TCR came from a woman aged 25-40 years in good health. The CDR3 DNA is TGTGCCAGTAGTATAAAGCAGGGACCTCAGCCCCAGCATTTT. This sequence encodes CASSIKQGPQPQHF.